The rows below give T cell receptor beta chains drawn from one sample of a study of T cell clonotyping in hematopoietic cell transplantation. Profiling relied on immunoSEQ multiplex PCR, and the TCRdb table lists in-frame clones only, not all of them. The profile covers fewer than 70,000 clones, with around 94% appearing a single time and roughly 1.7% taken by the ten largest. Specimen: peripheral blood mononuclear cells. The receptor source for this set is a man in his fifties in good health. Some clones in this sample may be carry-over from other donors' samples. Each CDR3 is given with its conserved first and last residue. Each record gives: clone size, D gene, V gene, J gene, CDR3 protein, CDR3 DNA. D genes are given only for firm matches. The listing skips clone size in some rows; elsewhere it reads once, few, many or a size class.

NA	NA	TRBV19	TRBJ1-2	CASSIGTVPNYGYTF	TGTGCCAGTAGTATAGGGACGGTCCCTAACTATGGCTACACCTTC
NA	NA	TRBV5-5	TRBJ1-5	CASSLGRTENQPQHF	TGTGCCAGCAGCTTGGGCAGGACGGAAAATCAGCCCCAGCATTTT
NA	NA	TRBV28	TRBJ1-5	CASSPQYSNQPQHF	TGTGCCAGCAGCCCCCAATATAGCAATCAGCCCCAGCATTTT
NA	TRBD1	TRBV2	TRBJ2-3	CASSEIGTASTDTQYF	TGTGCCAGCAGTGAAATTGGGACAGCTAGCACAGATACGCAGTATTTT
NA	NA	TRBV2	TRBJ2-5	CASSDYTGGGETQYF	TGTGCCAGCAGTGATTATACGGGCGGAGGAGAGACCCAGTACTTC
NA	TRBD1	TRBV6-5	TRBJ1-1	CASSYSRGQAGTEAFF	TGTGCCAGCAGTTACTCACGGGGACAGGCCGGGACTGAAGCTTTCTTT
NA	NA	TRBV4-3	TRBJ2-3	CASSQFYGQDTQYF	TGCGCCAGCAGCCAATTCTACGGGCAAGATACGCAGTATTTT
NA	NA	TRBV13	TRBJ1-5	CASSLGRGFGNQPQHF	TGTGCCAGCAGCTTAGGCCGAGGGTTCGGCAATCAGCCCCAGCATTTT
once	NA	TRBV28	TRBJ1-1	CASREQGFGNTEAFF	TGTGCCAGCAGGGAACAGGGCTTCGGGAACACTGAAGCTTTCTTT
NA	NA	TRBV14	TRBJ2-7	CASSQDWDTTYEQYF	TGTGCCAGCAGCCAAGATTGGGACACCACCTACGAGCAGTACTTC
NA	NA	TRBV29-1	TRBJ2-7	CSAVSGGSSYEQYF	TGCAGCGCCGTATCTGGGGGGAGCTCCTACGAGCAGTACTTC
NA	NA	TRBV15	TRBJ2-7	CATSREDSYSYEQYF	TGTGCCACCAGCAGAGAGGACAGTTACTCCTACGAGCAGTACTTC
once	NA	TRBV5-4	TRBJ1-2	CASSPGPDRNYGYTF	TGTGCCAGCAGCCCGGGTCCCGACAGAAACTATGGCTACACCTTC
NA	TRBD2	TRBV4-2	TRBJ2-1	CASSQASGRAEVDEQFF	TGTGCCAGCAGCCAAGCCAGCGGGAGGGCCGAAGTAGATGAGCAGTTCTTC
NA	NA	TRBV29-1	TRBJ2-7	CSVETFDEQYF	TGCAGCGTTGAAACTTTTGATGAGCAGTACTTC
NA	NA	TRBV11-2	TRBJ2-1	CASTKGWGHNEQFF	TGTGCCAGCACTAAGGGGTGGGGCCACAATGAGCAGTTCTTC
NA	NA	TRBV5-1	TRBJ1-2	CASSLVPGLDYGYTF	TGCGCCAGCAGCTTGGTTCCCGGATTGGACTATGGCTACACCTTC
few	TRBD1	TRBV7-2	TRBJ2-4	CASSPTGTGGSIQYF	TGTGCCAGCAGCCCGACCGGGACAGGTGGGAGCATTCAGTACTTC
NA	NA	TRBV28	TRBJ1-6	CASSLSTATNSPLHF	TGTGCCAGCAGTTTATCCACAGCGACTAATTCACCCCTCCACTTT
NA	TRBD1	TRBV6-5	TRBJ1-1	CASSSQGGAFF	TGTGCCAGCAGTTCCCAGGGGGGAGCTTTCTTT
NA	NA	TRBV19	TRBJ1-3	CASSPLETSSGNTIYF	TGTGCCAGTAGTCCATTGGAGACAAGCTCTGGAAACACCATATATTTT
medium-sized	NA	TRBV9	TRBJ2-5	CASSVGNGGGQETQYF	TGTGCCAGCAGCGTAGGTAACGGGGGCGGCCAAGAGACCCAGTACTTC
NA	TRBD1	TRBV6-1	TRBJ2-7	CASSWTGYEQYF	TGTGCCAGCAGTTGGACAGGCTACGAGCAGTACTTC
NA	TRBD1	TRBV4-1	TRBJ1-5	CASSQDSVTGGGRNQPQHF	TGCGCCAGCAGCCAAGATTCGGTGACAGGGGGAGGCCGGAATCAGCCCCAGCATTTT
NA	NA	TRBV2	TRBJ1-1	CASSPLSGGFVWLITEAFF	TGTGCCAGCAGTCCTTTGAGTGGAGGGTTCGTATGGCTTATCACTGAAGCTTTCTTT
once	TRBD2	TRBV7-9	TRBJ2-4	CASSSWDSGGKNIQYF	TGTGCCAGCAGCTCGTGGGACAGCGGGGGGAAAAACATTCAGTACTTC
NA	NA	TRBV10-3	TRBJ1-2	CAISVTENYGYTF	TGTGCCATCAGTGTGACAGAGAACTATGGCTACACCTTC
NA	NA	TRBV4-1	TRBJ2-7	CASSQNMDSYEQYF	TGCGCCAGCAGCCAGAACATGGACAGCTACGAGCAGTACTTC
NA	TRBD1	TRBV6-5	TRBJ2-7	CASSPFGTAPYEQYF	TGTGCCAGCAGTCCCTTCGGGACAGCTCCCTACGAGCAGTACTTC
NA	TRBD2	TRBV9	TRBJ2-3	CASTWGSGQSTDTQYF	TGTGCCAGCACCTGGGGTAGCGGGCAAAGCACAGATACGCAGTATTTT
NA	NA	TRBV28	TRBJ1-5	CASSLSMTRPSNQPQHF	TGTGCCAGCAGTCTCTCCATGACCCGACCTAGCAATCAGCCCCAGCATTTT
NA	NA	TRBV10-3	TRBJ2-4	CAISEAASNIQYF	TGTGCCATCAGTGAGGCAGCTTCGAACATTCAGTACTTC
once	NA	TRBV6-5	TRBJ1-1	CASSYSGRGRTEAFF	TGTGCCAGCAGTTACTCAGGCAGGGGCAGGACTGAAGCTTTCTTT
once	NA	TRBV7-6	TRBJ1-2	CASSLETTGTGYTF	TGTGCCAGCAGCTTAGAAACGACCGGTACTGGCTACACCTTC
NA	TRBD2	TRBV11-3	TRBJ2-1	CASSQYGGDYNEQFF	TGTGCCAGCTCCCAATACGGGGGGGATTACAATGAGCAGTTCTTC
NA	TRBD1	TRBV7-3	TRBJ2-1	CASSPGGPNTQFF	TGTGCCAGCAGCCCAGGGGGCCCCAATACGCAGTTCTTC
NA	NA	TRBV6-5	TRBJ1-6	CASSYFQGGNSPLHF	TGTGCCAGCAGTTACTTCCAGGGCGGCAATTCACCCCTCCACTTT
NA	TRBD1	TRBV4-2	TRBJ1-2	CASSQDRGTAQYGYTF	TGTGCCAGCAGCCAAGATCGGGGGACAGCTCAATATGGCTACACCTTC
NA	NA	TRBV5-8	TRBJ1-5	CASSSSGPVGNQPQHF	TGTGCCAGCAGCTCGAGCGGCCCGGTCGGCAATCAGCCCCAGCATTTT
NA	TRBD1	TRBV7-9	TRBJ2-7	CASSLGGQGVYEQYF	TGTGCCAGCAGCTTAGGTGGACAGGGGGTTTACGAGCAGTACTTC
NA	TRBD2	TRBV7-2	TRBJ2-1	CASSPSPLAGYNEQFF	TGTGCCAGCAGCCCCTCCCCACTAGCGGGGTACAATGAGCAGTTCTTC
once	NA	TRBV7-9	TRBJ2-3	CASSLAPRPHRYF	TGTGCCAGCAGCTTAGCGCCACGGCCTCACAGGTATTTT
NA	NA	TRBV15	TRBJ2-2	CATSKGGQNTGELFF	TGTGCCACCAGCAAAGGGGGACAGAACACCGGGGAGCTGTTTTTT
NA	TRBD1	TRBV30	TRBJ1-1	CAWSTGQYTEAFF	TGTGCCTGGAGTACGGGACAGTACACTGAAGCTTTCTTT
few	TRBD1	TRBV4-2	TRBJ1-6	CASSQDRGGSPLHF	TGTGCCAGCAGCCAGGACAGGGGCGGCTCACCCCTCCACTTT
NA	NA	TRBV27	TRBJ1-1	CASSLIVNTEAFF	TGTGCCAGCAGTTTAATTGTGAACACTGAAGCTTTCTTT
NA	NA	TRBV7-9	TRBJ1-1	CASSLGGGANTEAFF	TGTGCCAGCAGCTTAGGGGGGGGCGCGAACACTGAAGCTTTCTTT
NA	NA	TRBV2	TRBJ2-7	CASSVGPNREQYF	TGTGCCAGCAGTGTAGGGCCAAACCGGGAGCAGTACTTC
NA	NA	TRBV28	TRBJ2-7	CASSFRTGPYEQYF	TGTGCCAGCAGTTTTCGTACTGGACCCTACGAGCAGTACTTC
NA	NA	TRBV6-1	TRBJ1-4	CASSERSGSRNEKLFF	TGTGCCAGCAGTGAGAGATCAGGCTCCCGCAATGAAAAACTGTTTTTT
NA	NA	TRBV6-1	TRBJ2-4	CATAQGNIQYF	TGTGCCACCGCTCAGGGAAACATTCAGTACTTC
NA	TRBD1	TRBV5-1	TRBJ1-1	CASSLKGQGTEAFF	TGCGCCAGCAGCTTGAAGGGACAGGGAACTGAAGCTTTCTTT
NA	TRBD1	TRBV6-5	TRBJ2-1	CASSPGQGALEQFF	TGTGCCAGCAGTCCGGGACAGGGGGCACTCGAGCAGTTCTTC
NA	NA	TRBV5-4	TRBJ1-1	CASSRLSAEAFF	TGTGCCAGCAGCCGCCTGTCCGCTGAAGCTTTCTTT
NA	TRBD2	TRBV29-1	TRBJ2-3	CSVEEELAAFTDTQYF	TGCAGCGTTGAAGAGGAACTAGCGGCTTTCACAGATACGCAGTATTTT